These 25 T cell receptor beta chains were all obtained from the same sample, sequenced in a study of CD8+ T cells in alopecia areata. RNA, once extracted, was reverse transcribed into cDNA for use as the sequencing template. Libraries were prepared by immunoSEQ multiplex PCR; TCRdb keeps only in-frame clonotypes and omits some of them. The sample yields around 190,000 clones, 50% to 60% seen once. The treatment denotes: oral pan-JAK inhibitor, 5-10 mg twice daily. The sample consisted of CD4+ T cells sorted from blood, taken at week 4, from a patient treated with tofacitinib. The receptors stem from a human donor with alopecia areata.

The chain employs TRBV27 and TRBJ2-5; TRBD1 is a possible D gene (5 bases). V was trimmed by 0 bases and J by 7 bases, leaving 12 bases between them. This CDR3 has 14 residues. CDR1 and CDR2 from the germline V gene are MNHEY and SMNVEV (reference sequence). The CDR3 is CASSLSGALGTQYF. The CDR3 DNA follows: TGTGCCAGCAGTTTATCAGGGGCGCTTGGGACCCAGTACTTC.

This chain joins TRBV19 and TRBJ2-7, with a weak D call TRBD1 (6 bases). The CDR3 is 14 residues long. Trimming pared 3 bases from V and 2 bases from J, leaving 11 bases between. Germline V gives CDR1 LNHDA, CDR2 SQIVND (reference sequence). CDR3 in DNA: TGTGCCAGTAGTATCTCAGGGGCCACCTACGAGCAGTACTTC. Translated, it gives CASSISGATYEQYF.

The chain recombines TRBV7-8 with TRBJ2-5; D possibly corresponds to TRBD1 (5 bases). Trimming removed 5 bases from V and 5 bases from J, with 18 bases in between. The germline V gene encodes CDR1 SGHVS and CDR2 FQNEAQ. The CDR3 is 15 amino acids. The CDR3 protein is CASSARQGSGETQYF. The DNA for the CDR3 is TGTGCCAGCAGCGCTAGGCAGGGTTCTGGGGAGACCCAGTACTTC.

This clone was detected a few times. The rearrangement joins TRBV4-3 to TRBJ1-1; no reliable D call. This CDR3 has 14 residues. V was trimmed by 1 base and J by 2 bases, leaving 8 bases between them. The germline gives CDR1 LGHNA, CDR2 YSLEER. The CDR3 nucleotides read TGCGCCAGCAGCCAAGGGGTTTTAAACACTGAAGCTTTCTTT. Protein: CASSQGVLNTEAFF.

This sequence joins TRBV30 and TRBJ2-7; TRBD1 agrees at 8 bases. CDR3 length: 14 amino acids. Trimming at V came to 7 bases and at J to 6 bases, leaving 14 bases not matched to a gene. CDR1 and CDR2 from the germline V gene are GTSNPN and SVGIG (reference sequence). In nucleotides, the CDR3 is TGTGCCTTTGGACAGGGAGGAGTGTTCCTCGAGCAGTACTTC. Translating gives CAFGQGGVFLEQYF.

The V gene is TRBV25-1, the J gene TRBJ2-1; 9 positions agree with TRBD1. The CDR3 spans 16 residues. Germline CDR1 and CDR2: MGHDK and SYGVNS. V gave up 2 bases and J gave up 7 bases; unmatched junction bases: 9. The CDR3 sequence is CASSEPWGQGNNEQFF. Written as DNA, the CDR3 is TGTGCCAGCAGTGAACCTTGGGGACAGGGTAATAATGAGCAGTTCTTC.

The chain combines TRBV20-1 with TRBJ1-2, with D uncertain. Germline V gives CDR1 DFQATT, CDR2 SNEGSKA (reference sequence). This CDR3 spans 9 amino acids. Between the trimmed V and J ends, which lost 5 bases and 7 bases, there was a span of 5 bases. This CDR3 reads CSAYGGYTF. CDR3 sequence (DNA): TGCAGTGCTTACGGTGGCTACACCTTC.

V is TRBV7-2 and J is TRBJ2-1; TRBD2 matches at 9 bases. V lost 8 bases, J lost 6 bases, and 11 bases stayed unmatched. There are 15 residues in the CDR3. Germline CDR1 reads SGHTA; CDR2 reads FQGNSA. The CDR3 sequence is CASGKPAGGGNEQFF. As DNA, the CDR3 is TGTGCCAGCGGGAAGCCAGCGGGAGGTGGCAATGAGCAGTTCTTC.

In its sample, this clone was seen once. CDR3 amino acids: CASSIQGGSEQFF. For the CDR3, the DNA is TGCGCCAGCAGCATACAAGGAGGGTCTGAGCAGTTCTTC. V is TRBV5-1 and J is TRBJ2-1; perhaps TRBD2 as D (6 bases). V lost 4 bases to trimming and J lost 9 bases, with 14 bases between them. This CDR3 has 13 amino acids. Germline V gene data show CDR1 as SGHRS and CDR2 as YFSETQ.

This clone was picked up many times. The CDR3 protein is CASSGGSGANVLTF. Here the CDR3 DNA reads TGTGCCAGCAGTGGGGGCTCTGGGGCCAACGTCCTGACTTTC. This chain links TRBV6-4 with TRBJ2-6; D is uncertain. Germline-derived CDR1 and CDR2 are MRHNA and SNTAGT. This CDR3 region has 14 residues. The ends were cut back, 4 bases at V and 0 bases at J, with 4 bases in the middle.

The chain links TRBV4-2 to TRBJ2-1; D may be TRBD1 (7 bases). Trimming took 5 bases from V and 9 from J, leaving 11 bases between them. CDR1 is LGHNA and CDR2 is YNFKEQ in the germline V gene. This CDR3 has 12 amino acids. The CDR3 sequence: CASSAQGGEQFF. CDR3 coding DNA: TGTGCCAGCAGCGCTCAGGGGGGTGAGCAGTTCTTC.

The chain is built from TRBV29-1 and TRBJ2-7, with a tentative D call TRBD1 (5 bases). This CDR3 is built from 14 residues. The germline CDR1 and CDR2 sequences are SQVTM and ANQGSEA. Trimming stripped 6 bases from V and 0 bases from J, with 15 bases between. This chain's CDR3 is CSVKTGPSSYEQYF. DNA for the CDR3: TGCAGCGTAAAAACAGGACCTAGCTCCTACGAGCAGTACTTC.

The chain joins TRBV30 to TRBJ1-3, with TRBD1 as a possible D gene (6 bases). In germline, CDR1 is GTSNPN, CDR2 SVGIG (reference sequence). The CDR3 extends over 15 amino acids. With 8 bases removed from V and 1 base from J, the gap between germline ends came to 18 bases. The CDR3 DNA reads TGTGCCAGTAAACAGGGAGGGACGTCTGGAAACACCATATATTTT. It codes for CASKQGGTSGNTIYF.

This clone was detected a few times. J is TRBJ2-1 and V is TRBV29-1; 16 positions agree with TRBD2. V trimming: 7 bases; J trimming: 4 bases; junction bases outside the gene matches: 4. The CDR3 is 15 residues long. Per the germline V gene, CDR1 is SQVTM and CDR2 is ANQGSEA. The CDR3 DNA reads TGCAGCGGGGGACTAGCGGGAGGGCCTTACAATGAGCAGTTCTTC. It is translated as CSGGLAGGPYNEQFF.

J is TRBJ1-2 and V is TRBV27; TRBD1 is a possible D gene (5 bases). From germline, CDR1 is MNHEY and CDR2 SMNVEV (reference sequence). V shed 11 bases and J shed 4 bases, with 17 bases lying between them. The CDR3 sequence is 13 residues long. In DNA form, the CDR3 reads TGTGCCGCAAGAGGACACGATGTCTATGGCTACACCTTC. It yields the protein CAARGHDVYGYTF.

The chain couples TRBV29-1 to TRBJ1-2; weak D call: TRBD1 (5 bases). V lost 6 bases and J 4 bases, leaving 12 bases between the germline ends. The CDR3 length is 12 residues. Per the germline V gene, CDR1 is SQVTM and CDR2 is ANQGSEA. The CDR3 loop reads CSVTPGLYGYTF. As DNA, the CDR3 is TGCAGCGTCACCCCAGGGCTCTATGGCTACACCTTC.

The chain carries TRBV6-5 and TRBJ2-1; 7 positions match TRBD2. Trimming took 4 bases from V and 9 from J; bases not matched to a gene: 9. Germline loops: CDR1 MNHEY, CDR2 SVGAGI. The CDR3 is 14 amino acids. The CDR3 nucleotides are TGTGCCAGCAGTTTATCGCAGGGCGGGGGTGAGCAGTTCTTC. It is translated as CASSLSQGGGEQFF.

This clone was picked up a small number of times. The CDR3 DNA reads TGTGCCAGCAGCTTGTCCGGCAGAAGCTCCTACAATGAGCAGTTCTTC. This codes for CASSLSGRSSYNEQFF. The chain joins TRBV5-6 to TRBJ2-1; D remains unclear. V lost 1 base and J lost 0, with 11 bases in between. Germline V gives CDR1 SGHDT, CDR2 YYEEEE. The CDR3 is 16 residues long.

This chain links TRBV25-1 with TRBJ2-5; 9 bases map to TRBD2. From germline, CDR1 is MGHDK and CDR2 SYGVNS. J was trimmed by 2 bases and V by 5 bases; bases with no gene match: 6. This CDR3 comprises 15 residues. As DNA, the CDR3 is TGTGCCAGCAGTCGGCTAGCGGGACAACAAGAGACCCAGTACTTC. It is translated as CASSRLAGQQETQYF.

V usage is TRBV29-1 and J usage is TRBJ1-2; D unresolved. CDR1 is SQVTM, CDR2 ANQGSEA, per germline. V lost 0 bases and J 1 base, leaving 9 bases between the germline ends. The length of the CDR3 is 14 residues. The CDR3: CSVEEGSSNYGYTF. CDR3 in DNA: TGCAGCGTTGAAGAGGGCAGCAGTAACTATGGCTACACCTTC.

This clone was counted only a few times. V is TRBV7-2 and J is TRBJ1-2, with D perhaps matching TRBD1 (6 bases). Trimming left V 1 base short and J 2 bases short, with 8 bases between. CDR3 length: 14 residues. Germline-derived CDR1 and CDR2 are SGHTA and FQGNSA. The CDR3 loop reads CASSLVGANYGYTF. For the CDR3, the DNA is TGTGCCAGCAGCTTAGTGGGGGCGAACTATGGCTACACCTTC.

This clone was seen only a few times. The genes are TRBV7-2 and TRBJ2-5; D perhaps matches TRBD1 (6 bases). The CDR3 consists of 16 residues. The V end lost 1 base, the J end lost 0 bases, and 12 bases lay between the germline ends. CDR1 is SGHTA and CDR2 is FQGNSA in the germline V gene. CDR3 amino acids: CASSLEQGIYQETQYF. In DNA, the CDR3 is TGTGCCAGCAGCTTAGAACAGGGCATCTACCAAGAGACCCAGTACTTC. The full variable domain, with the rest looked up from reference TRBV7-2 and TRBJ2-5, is GAGVSQSPSNKVTEKGKDVELRCDPISGHTALYWYRQSLGQGLEFLIYFQGNSAPDKSGLPSDRFSAERTGGSVSTLTIQRTQQEDSAVYLCASSLEQGIYQETQYFGPGTRLLVL.

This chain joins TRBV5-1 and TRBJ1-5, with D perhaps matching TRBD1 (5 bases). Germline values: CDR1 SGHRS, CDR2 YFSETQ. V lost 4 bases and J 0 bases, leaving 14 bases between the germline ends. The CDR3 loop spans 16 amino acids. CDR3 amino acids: CASSPGPESSNQPQHF. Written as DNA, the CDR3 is TGCGCCAGCAGCCCGGGACCGGAGAGTAGCAATCAGCCCCAGCATTTT.

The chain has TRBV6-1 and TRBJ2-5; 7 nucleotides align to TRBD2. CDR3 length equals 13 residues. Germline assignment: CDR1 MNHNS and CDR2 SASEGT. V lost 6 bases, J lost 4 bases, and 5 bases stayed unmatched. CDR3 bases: TGTGCCAGCAGAGAGGGAGGGCGAGAGACCCAGTACTTC. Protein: CASREGGRETQYF.

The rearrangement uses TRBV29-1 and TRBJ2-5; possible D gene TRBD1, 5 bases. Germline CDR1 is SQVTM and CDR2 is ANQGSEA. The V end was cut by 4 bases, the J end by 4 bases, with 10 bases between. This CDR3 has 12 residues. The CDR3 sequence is CSVVGQGETQYF. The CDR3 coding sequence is TGCAGCGTTGTTGGGCAGGGAGAGACCCAGTACTTC.